This T cell receptor (beta chain) was identified during a study of T cells in Graves' hyperthyroidism and ophthalmopathy. Findings and limits, study-wide: Progression to ophthalmopathy was predicted a median of 6.5 months early.

Trimming cost V 4 bases and J 5 bases, with 14 bases left between them. Germline V gene lookup returns CDR1 SQVTM and CDR2 ANQGSEA. The CDR3 loop spans 13 amino acids. The source material, RNA transcripts, was used to amplify TCR beta CDR3 regions. The HTBI primer set was used in a first-round RT-PCR of the TCR CDR3. TCRdb ran MiXCR on the multiplex PCR reads and lists one entry per CDR3 protein. Among around 620,000 distinct CDR3 sequences, approximately 44% were seen once, and the ten largest hold under 20%. In the case of this clonotype: Its matching antigen is unknown.

Thyroid ultrasound, orbital computed tomography, clinical symptoms, and serum thyroxine and TRAb underpinned diagnoses. The clonotype was recovered from an adult woman with Graves' disease, either hyperthyroidism or ophthalmopathy (not recorded which). Source material: peripheral blood or thyroid tissue (not recorded which). This chain connects TRBV29-1 to TRBJ1-1; D is unclear. Here the CDR3 DNA reads TGCAGCGTTGTCCCACCTATCGCGACTGAAGCTTTCTTT. This gives the protein CSVVPPIATEAFF.